A selection of T cell receptor beta chains follows, all from one sample in a study of CD8 T cell repertoires and HIV-1 epitope variants. Sequencing was performed with immunoSEQ multiplex PCR; in TCRdb, only in-frame clones are kept and a portion is missing. The table has 950 to 1,500 clones, around 66% seen once. These receptors have no known antigen. Source material: cultured CD8+ T cells derived from PBMCs. These TCRs come from a male donor with HIV. CDR3s include the opening cysteine and the closing phenylalanine or tryptophan. Each record gives: J gene, V gene, clone size, CDR3 protein. Clone size is not always given. Where it is, it says once, few, many or a class for expanded clones.

j_gene: TRBJ1-1; v_gene: TRBV5-6; abundance: .; CDR3aa: CASSLVEEGTEAFF
j_gene: TRBJ2-6; v_gene: TRBV2; abundance: .; CDR3aa: CASSLGDYRYSRANVLTF
j_gene: TRBJ2-2; v_gene: TRBV5-1; abundance: .; CDR3aa: CASSLDAGADGELFF
j_gene: TRBJ1-5; v_gene: TRBV28; abundance: .; CDR3aa: CASRTGANQPQHF
j_gene: TRBJ2-5; v_gene: TRBV15; abundance: large; CDR3aa: CATSRDRRETQYF
j_gene: TRBJ2-7; v_gene: TRBV28; abundance: .; CDR3aa: CASSSGLSDYEQYF
j_gene: TRBJ2-3; v_gene: TRBV9; abundance: .; CDR3aa: CASSASGDTQYF
j_gene: TRBJ2-7; v_gene: TRBV6-5; abundance: .; CDR3aa: CASSSPGAGGDEQYF
j_gene: TRBJ1-3; v_gene: TRBV29-1; abundance: .; CDR3aa: CSVEPGVPGNTIYF
j_gene: TRBJ2-1; v_gene: TRBV7-2; abundance: .; CDR3aa: CASSAFSSGEQFF
j_gene: TRBJ2-5; v_gene: TRBV9; abundance: .; CDR3aa: CASSGRGGERQETQYF
j_gene: TRBJ2-1; v_gene: TRBV7-8; abundance: .; CDR3aa: CASSLLAGGNEQFF
j_gene: TRBJ1-1; v_gene: TRBV5-4; abundance: .; CDR3aa: CASTSGYMNTEAFF
j_gene: TRBJ1-5; v_gene: TRBV2; abundance: .; CDR3aa: CASRAGTGGFNQPQHF
j_gene: TRBJ1-1; v_gene: TRBV19; abundance: .; CDR3aa: CATSGSTTSDTEAFF
j_gene: TRBJ2-7; v_gene: TRBV28; abundance: .; CDR3aa: CASSFRGTGGHTYEQYF
j_gene: TRBJ1-5; v_gene: TRBV5-6; abundance: .; CDR3aa: CASSQGYQPQHF
j_gene: TRBJ2-3; v_gene: TRBV5-4; abundance: .; CDR3aa: CASSHDPGQYF
j_gene: TRBJ1-1; v_gene: TRBV28; abundance: hyperexpanded; CDR3aa: CASSSPGTGVISTEAFF
j_gene: TRBJ1-4; v_gene: TRBV4-3; abundance: large; CDR3aa: CASSQDSTGNIATNEKLFF
j_gene: TRBJ2-1; v_gene: TRBV7-6; abundance: .; CDR3aa: CASSAGRGDNNEQFF
j_gene: TRBJ2-1; v_gene: TRBV19; abundance: .; CDR3aa: CASSMTEYNEQFF
j_gene: TRBJ2-7; v_gene: TRBV9; abundance: .; CDR3aa: CASSASPGPSGEQYF
j_gene: TRBJ2-7; v_gene: TRBV27; abundance: few; CDR3aa: CASSQGPYEQYF
j_gene: TRBJ1-6; v_gene: TRBV9; abundance: .; CDR3aa: CASSVDKGTGSGGNSPLHF
j_gene: TRBJ1-4; v_gene: TRBV28; abundance: .; CDR3aa: CASTDGATNEKLFF
j_gene: TRBJ2-1; v_gene: TRBV28; abundance: .; CDR3aa: CASSLGEAQNNEQFF
j_gene: TRBJ1-1; v_gene: TRBV30; abundance: .; CDR3aa: CAWSSGQPDWRF
j_gene: TRBJ1-1; v_gene: TRBV15; abundance: .; CDR3aa: CATNDRVNTEAFF
j_gene: TRBJ1-2; v_gene: TRBV30; abundance: few; CDR3aa: CAWSVVERNGYTF
j_gene: TRBJ2-1; v_gene: TRBV6-6; abundance: .; CDR3aa: CASRLWDRGNNEQFF
j_gene: TRBJ1-2; v_gene: TRBV18; abundance: .; CDR3aa: CASSRQGANYGYTF
j_gene: TRBJ2-7; v_gene: TRBV28; abundance: few; CDR3aa: CASSPRLGDLYEQYF
j_gene: TRBJ1-1; v_gene: TRBV13; abundance: .; CDR3aa: CASSLGGGQGNTEAFF
j_gene: TRBJ1-1; v_gene: TRBV5-1; abundance: .; CDR3aa: CASSTGQGNTEAFF
j_gene: TRBJ2-5; v_gene: TRBV7-8; abundance: few; CDR3aa: CASSDGQPQETQYF
j_gene: TRBJ2-1; v_gene: TRBV5-4; abundance: once; CDR3aa: CASRPGQGTFNEQFF
j_gene: TRBJ2-2; v_gene: TRBV30; abundance: .; CDR3aa: CAAPSGGTGELFF
j_gene: TRBJ1-1; v_gene: TRBV28; abundance: .; CDR3aa: CAISPWDPKTEAFF
j_gene: TRBJ1-5; v_gene: TRBV6-1; abundance: .; CDR3aa: CASNYRGGSNQPQHF
j_gene: TRBJ2-7; v_gene: TRBV5-6; abundance: .; CDR3aa: CASSWQSTRGLYEQYF
j_gene: TRBJ1-4; v_gene: TRBV28; abundance: once; CDR3aa: CASSFPGGIEKLFF
j_gene: TRBJ1-5; v_gene: TRBV19; abundance: .; CDR3aa: CASSIGFRGWDQPQHF
j_gene: TRBJ2-7; v_gene: TRBV18; abundance: once; CDR3aa: CASSPSGGSYEQYF
j_gene: TRBJ2-2; v_gene: TRBV2; abundance: .; CDR3aa: CASGPAPGELFF
j_gene: TRBJ2-1; v_gene: TRBV6-5; abundance: few; CDR3aa: CASSYSTTSGGNEQFF
j_gene: TRBJ2-7; v_gene: TRBV27; abundance: once; CDR3aa: CASSLSGDLNEQYF
j_gene: TRBJ2-2; v_gene: TRBV6-5; abundance: .; CDR3aa: CASSSDSTGELFF
j_gene: TRBJ2-5; v_gene: TRBV19; abundance: .; CDR3aa: CASSVGQETQYF
j_gene: TRBJ1-3; v_gene: TRBV27; abundance: .; CDR3aa: CASSSTGWEGNTIYF
j_gene: TRBJ1-1; v_gene: TRBV5-1; abundance: .; CDR3aa: CASSFGPTGGTEAFF
j_gene: TRBJ2-5; v_gene: TRBV7-9; abundance: .; CDR3aa: CASSPGTAETQYF
j_gene: TRBJ1-5; v_gene: TRBV2; abundance: few; CDR3aa: CASSEADQPQHF
j_gene: TRBJ2-7; v_gene: TRBV7-9; abundance: .; CDR3aa: CASSLMGHEQYF
j_gene: TRBJ2-7; v_gene: TRBV28; abundance: .; CDR3aa: CASGSYEQYF
j_gene: TRBJ1-5; v_gene: TRBV6-5; abundance: few; CDR3aa: CASSTGKYNQPQHF
j_gene: TRBJ1-4; v_gene: TRBV4-1; abundance: once; CDR3aa: CASSQSDRGSEKLFF
j_gene: TRBJ2-5; v_gene: TRBV7-2; abundance: .; CDR3aa: CASSLAGMEAQYF
j_gene: TRBJ2-7; v_gene: TRBV6-5; abundance: .; CDR3aa: CASSLTGSFTYEQYF
j_gene: TRBJ1-6; v_gene: TRBV5-4; abundance: few; CDR3aa: CASSLGRGLTPLHF